These 27 T cell receptor beta chains share one sample of origin, sequenced in a study of T cells in tuberculosis. The sample's time point: new active TB diagnosis, blood taken before or within 7 days of starting treatment. Sequencing was performed with immunoSEQ multiplex PCR; in TCRdb, only in-frame clones are kept and a portion is missing. The table records 30,000 to 35,000 clones, roughly 93% of them present only once. Sequenced here: PBMCs, sampled at tuberculosis diagnosis. Source of these receptors: an adult with tuberculosis.

CDR3 nucleotide sequence: TGTGCCAGTAGTCCAACACCATACGAGCAGTACTTC. Its translation: CASSPTPYEQYF. V and J are TRBV19 and TRBJ2-7; D is undetermined. This CDR3 region has 12 residues. The germline V gene has CDR1 LNHDA and CDR2 SQIVND (reference sequence). V lost 5 bases to trimming and J lost 4 bases, with 9 bases between them.

The chain combines TRBV27 with TRBJ1-1; 9 nucleotides line up with TRBD1. Germline V gene data show CDR1 as MNHEY and CDR2 as SMNVEV (reference sequence). The CDR3 is 16 amino acids. With V trimmed by 1 base and J by 5 bases, 8 bases remained unmatched. This CDR3 is CASSLFPGQGRTEAFF. DNA of the CDR3: TGTGCCAGCAGTTTATTCCCTGGACAGGGGAGGACTGAAGCTTTCTTT.

The chain is built from TRBV11-2 and TRBJ2-7; 7 bases agree with TRBD2. J lost 3 bases, V lost 5 bases, and 13 bases had no gene match. This CDR3 is 16 amino acids long. Germline CDR1 SGHAT, CDR2 FQNNGV. The CDR3 spells CASSRLANLGVYEQYF. For the CDR3, the DNA is TGTGCCAGCAGCCGACTAGCAAATTTAGGGGTCTACGAGCAGTACTTC.

The chain couples TRBV2 to TRBJ2-7; 11 positions match TRBD2. Per germline, CDR1 SNHLY and CDR2 FYNNEI. The CDR3 totals 15 residues. Trimming cost V 8 bases and J 3 bases; bases outside gene matches: 9. CDR3 amino acids: CASLEGSGGGYEQYF. The DNA for the CDR3 is TGTGCCAGCTTGGAGGGTAGCGGGGGGGGCTACGAGCAGTACTTC. The full variable domain, in which reference TRBV2 and TRBJ2-7 provide the parts outside the CDR3, is EPEVTQTPSHQVTQMGQEVILRCVPISNHLYFYWYRQILGQKVEFLVSFYNNEISEKSEIFDDQFSVERPDGSNFTLKIRSTKLEDSAMYFCASLEGSGGGYEQYFGPGTRLTVT.

This clone was observed a handful of times. This rearrangement joins TRBV19 to TRBJ1-5; 9 bases align to TRBD1. The germline V gene has CDR1 LNHDA and CDR2 SQIVND (reference sequence). V dropped 5 bases and J dropped 7; count of bases not matched to a gene: 3. This CDR3 spans 13 amino acids. The CDR3 DNA reads TGTGCCAGTAGTTACAGGGGGCAACAGCCCCAGCATTTT. As protein: CASSYRGQQPQHF.

V usage is TRBV21-1 and J usage is TRBJ2-3; the D call in the table, TRBD1, was not verified against the DNA. TRBV21-1 has pseudogene status. This CDR3 spans 17 amino acids. CDR3 protein: CASSKAFGRGPGDTQYF. CDR3 coding DNA: TGTGCCAGCAGCAAAGCTTTTGGCAGGGGGCCGGGAGATACGCAGTATTTT.

The V call is TRBV18, the J call TRBJ2-2, with D possibly being TRBD2 (5 bases). Germline V gene data show CDR1 as KGHSH and CDR2 as LQKENI. V lost 3 bases and J lost 0, with 11 bases in between. This CDR3 comprises 16 residues. The CDR3 DNA follows: TGTGCCAGCTCACCGACGGGGATCGCGAACACCGGGGAGCTGTTTTTT. Translating it yields CASSPTGIANTGELFF.

This clone came up once. The rearrangement joins TRBV18 to TRBJ1-3; 7 bases match TRBD1. This CDR3 has 14 residues. From germline, CDR1 is KGHSH and CDR2 LQKENI. The trim removed 5 bases at V and 2 bases at J, leaving 3 bases unmatched. DNA for the CDR3: TGTGCCAGCTCAACCACAGGGGCTGGAAACACCATATATTTT. It translates to CASSTTGAGNTIYF.

The sample holds one count of this clone. This chain joins TRBV5-1 and TRBJ2-7, with TRBD1 matching over 9 bases. V gave up 4 bases and J gave up 6 bases; unmatched junction bases: 8. Per germline, CDR1 SGHRS and CDR2 YFSETQ. The CDR3 has 14 amino acids. CDR3 bases: TGCGCCAGCAGCACGGGACAGGGCAGGACCGAGCAGTACTTC. The encoded protein is CASSTGQGRTEQYF.

The chain combines TRBV5-1 with TRBJ2-7, with D possibly TRBD2 on 6 matching bases. Trimming took 3 bases from V and 1 from J, leaving 17 bases between them. The CDR3 runs to 16 residues. CDR1 and CDR2 from the germline V gene are SGHRS and YFSETQ. Here the CDR3 DNA reads TGCGCCAGCAGCTGGATGGTTGGGACTGATTCCTACGAGCAGTACTTC. The encoded protein is CASSWMVGTDSYEQYF.

The chain is built from TRBV19 and TRBJ1-2, with 7 bases matching TRBD1. CDR1 is LNHDA, CDR2 SQIVND, per germline (reference sequence). With 2 bases clipped from V and 2 bases from J, the junction kept 2 bases outside the gene matches. This CDR3 is 14 amino acids long. The CDR3 loop is CASSIRTGNYGYTF. DNA for the CDR3: TGTGCCAGTAGTATAAGGACAGGCAACTATGGCTACACCTTC.

The chain is built from TRBV4-1 and TRBJ1-1, with D possibly matching TRBD1 (6 bases). Trimming pared 1 base from V and 6 bases from J, leaving 9 bases between. CDR1 and CDR2 (germline): MGHRA, YSYEKL. The CDR3 consists of 13 residues. Here the CDR3 reads CASSQVAGAEAFF. CDR3 nucleotides: TGCGCCAGCAGCCAAGTCGCAGGGGCTGAAGCTTTCTTT.

The chain recombines TRBV7-9 with TRBJ1-5, with D possibly being TRBD1 (6 bases). Germline V gene data show CDR1 as SEHNR and CDR2 as FQNEAQ (reference sequence). The CDR3 has 18 residues. The germline V and J ends were trimmed by 3 bases and 0 bases, with 18 bases remaining between them. The CDR3 nucleotides read TGTGCCAGCAGCTTCGATACAGGGTTCTTATATAGCAATCAGCCCCAGCATTTT. This gives the protein CASSFDTGFLYSNQPQHF.

V is TRBV28 and J is TRBJ1-1; 10 bases align to TRBD1. This CDR3 is built from 14 residues. Germline V gene sequence: CDR1 MDHEN, CDR2 SYDVKM. V lost 4 bases, J lost 7 bases, and 6 bases stayed unmatched. CDR3 sequence reads: CASSSRQGAGEAFF. The CDR3 DNA reads as TGTGCCAGCAGTTCTCGACAGGGGGCGGGTGAAGCTTTCTTT. The full variable domain, in which reference TRBV28 and TRBJ1-1 provide the parts outside the CDR3, is DVKVTQSSRYLVKRTGEKVFLECVQDMDHENMFWYRQDPGLGLRLIYFSYDVKMKEKGDIPEGYSVSREKKERFSLILESASTNQTSMYLCASSSRQGAGEAFFGQGTRLTVV.

This chain links TRBV25-1 with TRBJ2-1; 11 bases map to TRBD2. Unmatched junction bases numbered 8, after V lost 4 bases and J lost 0 bases. The length of the CDR3 is 18 residues. Germline V lookup: CDR1 MGHDK, CDR2 SYGVNS. The chain's CDR3 is CASSGQGLAASSYNEQFF. The CDR3 coding sequence is TGTGCCAGCAGTGGTCAGGGACTAGCGGCTAGCTCCTACAATGAGCAGTTCTTC.

The gene calls are TRBV9 and TRBJ2-2, with TRBD1 as a possible D gene (6 bases). Trimming shortened V by 3 bases and J by 3 bases, and 6 bases separated the two germline ends. This CDR3 is 13 amino acids long. Germline CDR1 reads SGDLS; CDR2 reads YYNGEE. The CDR3 nucleotides read TGTGCCAGCAGCGCAGGGGACACCGGGGAGCTGTTTTTT. This translates into CASSAGDTGELFF.

This clone appeared a single time. J is TRBJ1-2 and V is TRBV28, with D uncertain. Germline CDR1 reads MDHEN; CDR2 reads SYDVKM. The V end lost 7 bases, the J end lost 3 bases, and 6 bases lay between the germline ends. The CDR3 sequence is 11 residues long. The CDR3 region is CASTRDYGYTF. CDR3 DNA: TGTGCCAGCACCCGGGACTATGGCTACACCTTC.

This clone has only one observation. V gene TRBV5-8 combines with J gene TRBJ1-5, with 7 bases lining up with TRBD1. J lost 5 bases, V lost 4 bases, and 9 bases had no gene match. CDR1 is SGHTS, CDR2 YDEGEE, per germline. The CDR3 contains 15 residues. CDR3 bases: TGTGCCAGCAGCCCTGACAGGGTGGGGGATCAGCCCCAGCATTTT. It is translated as CASSPDRVGDQPQHF.

The chain couples TRBV5-1 to TRBJ2-1; the match to TRBD1 covers 8 bases. CDR3 length equals 15 residues. The J segment lost 7 bases and the V segment lost 3 bases, leaving 9 bases of the junction unmatched. In germline, CDR1 is SGHRS, CDR2 YFSETQ. CDR3 region: CASSSGQGISNEQFF. As DNA, the CDR3 is TGCGCCAGCAGCTCCGGACAGGGTATCTCGAATGAGCAGTTCTTC.

The chain has TRBV6-5 and TRBJ2-7, with a possible D match to TRBD2 (5 bases). V gave up 5 bases and J gave up 7 bases, with 18 bases separating them. The germline V gene has CDR1 MNHEY and CDR2 SVGAGI. The CDR3 totals 14 residues. The CDR3 loop reads CASSPTLMTGEQYF. The CDR3 nucleotides are TGTGCCAGCAGTCCTACCCTCATGACGGGAGAGCAGTACTTC.

CDR3 coding DNA: TGTGCCAGCAGTTCCGCCTTTGGCCGGGAGTTCTTC. Translating gives CASSSAFGREFF. This rearrangement joins TRBV6-5 to TRBJ2-1; D is ambiguous. The V and J ends lost 4 bases and 14 bases respectively, with 15 bases between them. Per germline, CDR1 MNHEY and CDR2 SVGAGI. The CDR3 totals 12 residues.

This clone was seen just once. This chain links TRBV28 with TRBJ2-5, with 8 bases that match TRBD2. The CDR3 spans 14 residues. Germline lookup yields CDR1 MDHEN and CDR2 SYDVKM. The trim removed 2 bases at V and 3 bases at J, leaving 2 bases unmatched. This CDR3 is CASSLISGKETQYF. The DNA for the CDR3 is TGTGCCAGCAGTTTAATTAGCGGGAAAGAGACCCAGTACTTC.

This rearrangement joins TRBV18 to TRBJ1-4, with D perhaps TRBD1 (5 bases). Germline lookup yields CDR1 KGHSH and CDR2 LQKENI. The CDR3 has 14 amino acids. Trimming shortened V by 4 bases and J by 3 bases, and 9 bases separated the two germline ends. This chain's CDR3 is CASSQGAANEKLFF. The CDR3 DNA sequence: TGTGCCAGCTCACAAGGGGCGGCTAATGAAAAACTGTTTTTT.

The chain recombines TRBV9 with TRBJ1-2, with TRBD1 matching 7 bases. Germline V gene data show CDR1 as SGDLS and CDR2 as YYNGEE. The CDR3 totals 18 residues. J was trimmed by 4 bases and V by 1 base; bases with no gene match: 16. The CDR3 reads CASSVRPLDRTGVYGYTF. DNA of the CDR3: TGTGCCAGCAGCGTACGACCTCTGGACCGAACAGGGGTCTATGGCTACACCTTC.

The rearrangement links TRBV7-2 to TRBJ1-2; possibly TRBD1 for D (5 bases). V was trimmed by 3 bases and J by 2 bases, leaving 7 bases between them. This CDR3 is built from 13 residues. Per the germline V gene, CDR1 is SGHTA and CDR2 is FQGNSA. CDR3 coding DNA: TGTGCCAGCAGCTTGGGGGGGAACTATGGCTACACCTTC. Translating it yields CASSLGGNYGYTF.

A note on this clone: Other nucleotide sequences in the sample specify the same CDR3. V is TRBV5-1 and J is TRBJ2-7; TRBD1 matches 9 bases. After removal of 2 bases from V and 1 base from J, the junction contained 1 base not matched to a gene. CDR3 length equals 14 residues. CDR1 SGHRS and CDR2 YFSETQ come from the germline V gene. CDR3 in DNA: TGCGCCAGCAGCTTTGGGACAGGGTCCTACGAGCAGTACTTC. Residues: CASSFGTGSYEQYF.

The V and J genes are TRBV7-2 and TRBJ1-4; TRBD1 matches at 8 bases. The germline gives CDR1 SGHTA, CDR2 FQGNSA. CDR3 length equals 15 residues. The V and J ends lost 5 bases and 8 bases, in that order; junction bases with no gene match: 10. The CDR3, as DNA: TGTGCCAGCAGCGGACAGACAGGGGTTAGGGAAAAACTGTTTTTT. Amino acid sequence: CASSGQTGVREKLFF. The full variable domain, rest sourced from reference TRBV7-2 and TRBJ1-4, is GAGVSQSPSNKVTEKGKDVELRCDPISGHTALYWYRQSLGQGLEFLIYFQGNSAPDKSGLPSDRFSAERTGGSVSTLTIQRTQQEDSAVYLCASSGQTGVREKLFFGSGTQLSVL.